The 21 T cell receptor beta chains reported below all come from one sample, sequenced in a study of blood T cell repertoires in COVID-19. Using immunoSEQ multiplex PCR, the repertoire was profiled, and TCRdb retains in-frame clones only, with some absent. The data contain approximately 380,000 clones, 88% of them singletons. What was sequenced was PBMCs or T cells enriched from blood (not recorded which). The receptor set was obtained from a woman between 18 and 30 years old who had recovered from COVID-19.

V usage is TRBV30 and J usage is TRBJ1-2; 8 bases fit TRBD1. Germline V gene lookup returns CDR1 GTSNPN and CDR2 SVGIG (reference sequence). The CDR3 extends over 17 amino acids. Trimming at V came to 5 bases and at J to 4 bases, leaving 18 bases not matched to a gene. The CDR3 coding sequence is TGTGCCTGGGAGGCGCCAAACCAGGGGGCTTTTGGCTATGGCTACACCTTC. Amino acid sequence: CAWEAPNQGAFGYGYTF.

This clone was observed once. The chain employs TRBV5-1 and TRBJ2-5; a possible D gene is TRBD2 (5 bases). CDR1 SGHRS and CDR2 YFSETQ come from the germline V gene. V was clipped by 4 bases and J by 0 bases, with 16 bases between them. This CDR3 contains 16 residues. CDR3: CASSGSGGPYQETQYF. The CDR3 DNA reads TGCGCCAGCAGCGGGTCTGGCGGGCCGTACCAAGAGACCCAGTACTTC. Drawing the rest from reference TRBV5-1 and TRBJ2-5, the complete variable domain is KAGVTQTPRYLIKTRGQQVTLSCSPISGHRSVSWYQQTPGQGLQFLFEYFSETQRNKGNFPGRFSGRQFSNSRSEMNVSTLELGDSALYLCASSGSGGPYQETQYFGPGTRLLVL.

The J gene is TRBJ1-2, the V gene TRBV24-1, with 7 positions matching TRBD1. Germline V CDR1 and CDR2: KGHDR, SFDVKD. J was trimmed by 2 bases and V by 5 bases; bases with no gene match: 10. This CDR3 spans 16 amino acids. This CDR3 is CATSGPTGITNYGYTF. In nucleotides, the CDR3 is TGTGCCACCAGTGGACCGACAGGGATAACCAACTATGGCTACACCTTC.

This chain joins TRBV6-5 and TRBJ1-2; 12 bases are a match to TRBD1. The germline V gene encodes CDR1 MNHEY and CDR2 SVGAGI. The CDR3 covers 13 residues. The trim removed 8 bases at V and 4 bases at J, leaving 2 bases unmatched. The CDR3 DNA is TGTGCCAGCGGGACAGGGGGCAGCTATGGCTACACCTTC. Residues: CASGTGGSYGYTF.

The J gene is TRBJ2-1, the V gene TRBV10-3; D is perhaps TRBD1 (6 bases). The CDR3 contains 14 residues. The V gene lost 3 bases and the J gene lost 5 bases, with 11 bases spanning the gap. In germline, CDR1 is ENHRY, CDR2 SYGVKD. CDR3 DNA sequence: TGTGCCATCAGTGACCCAACAGGGAACAATGAGCAGTTCTTC. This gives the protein CAISDPTGNNEQFF.

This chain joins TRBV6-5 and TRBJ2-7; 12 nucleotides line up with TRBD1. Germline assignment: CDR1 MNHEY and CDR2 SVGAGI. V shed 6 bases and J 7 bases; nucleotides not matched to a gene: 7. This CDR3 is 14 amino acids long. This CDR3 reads CASRVGTGGWEQYF. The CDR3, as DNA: TGTGCCAGCAGAGTAGGGACAGGGGGCTGGGAGCAGTACTTC.

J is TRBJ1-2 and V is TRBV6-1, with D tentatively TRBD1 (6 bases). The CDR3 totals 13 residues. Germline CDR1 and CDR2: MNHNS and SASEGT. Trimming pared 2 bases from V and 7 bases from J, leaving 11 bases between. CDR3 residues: CASSELGGTGYTF. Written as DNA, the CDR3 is TGTGCCAGCAGTGAACTAGGGGGTACTGGCTACACCTTC.

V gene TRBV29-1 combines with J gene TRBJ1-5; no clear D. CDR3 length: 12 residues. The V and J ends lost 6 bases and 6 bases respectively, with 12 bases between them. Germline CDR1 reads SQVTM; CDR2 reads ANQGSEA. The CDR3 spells CSVAREGQPQHF. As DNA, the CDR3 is TGCAGCGTCGCCCGGGAGGGTCAGCCCCAGCATTTT.

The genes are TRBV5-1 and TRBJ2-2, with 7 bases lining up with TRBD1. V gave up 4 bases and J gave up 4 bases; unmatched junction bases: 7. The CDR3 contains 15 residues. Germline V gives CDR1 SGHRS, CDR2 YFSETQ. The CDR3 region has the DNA TGCGCCAGCAGCGCGACAGGGAAGGGCACCGGGGAGCTGTTTTTT. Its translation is CASSATGKGTGELFF.

CDR3 nucleotides: TGTGCCAGCAGCATGACATTGGGGAACACTGAAGCTTTCTTT. The encoded protein is CASSMTLGNTEAFF. The J gene is TRBJ1-1, the V gene TRBV6-2 or TRBV6-3, with no clear D. The CDR3 runs 14 residues. CDR1 and CDR2 (germline): MNHEY, SVGEGT. Trimming removed 6 bases at V and 1 base at J, with 12 bases between.

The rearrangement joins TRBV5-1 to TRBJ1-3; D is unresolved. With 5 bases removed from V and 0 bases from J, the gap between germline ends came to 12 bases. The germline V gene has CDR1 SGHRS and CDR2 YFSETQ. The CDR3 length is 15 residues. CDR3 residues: CASRPDGNSGNTIYF. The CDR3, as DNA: TGCGCCAGCAGGCCGGACGGGAACTCTGGAAACACCATATATTTT.

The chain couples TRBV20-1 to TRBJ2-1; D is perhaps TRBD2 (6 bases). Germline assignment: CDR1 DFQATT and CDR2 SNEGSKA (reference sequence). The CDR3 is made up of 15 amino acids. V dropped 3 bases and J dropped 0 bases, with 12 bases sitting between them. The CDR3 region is CSASASASSYNEQFF. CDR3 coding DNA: TGCAGTGCTAGTGCTAGCGCTAGCTCCTACAATGAGCAGTTCTTC.

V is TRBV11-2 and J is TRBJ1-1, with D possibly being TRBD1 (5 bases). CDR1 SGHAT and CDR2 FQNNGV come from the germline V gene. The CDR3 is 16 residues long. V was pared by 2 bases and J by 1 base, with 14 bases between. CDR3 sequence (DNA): TGTGCCAGCAGCTTACTTAGGACACTGGGGAACACTGAAGCTTTCTTT. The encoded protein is CASSLLRTLGNTEAFF.

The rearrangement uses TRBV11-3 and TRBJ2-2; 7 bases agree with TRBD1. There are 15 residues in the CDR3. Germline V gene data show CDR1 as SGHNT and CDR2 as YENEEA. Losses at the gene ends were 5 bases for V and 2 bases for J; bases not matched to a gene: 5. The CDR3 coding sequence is TGTGCCAGCAGCGCAGGGACAGCCAACACCGGGGAGCTGTTTTTT. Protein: CASSAGTANTGELFF.

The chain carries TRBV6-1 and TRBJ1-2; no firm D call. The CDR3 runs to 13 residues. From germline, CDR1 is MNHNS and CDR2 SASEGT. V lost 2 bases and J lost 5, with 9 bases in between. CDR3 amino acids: CASSEFGVYGYTF. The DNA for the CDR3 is TGTGCCAGCAGTGAATTCGGGGTGTATGGCTACACCTTC.

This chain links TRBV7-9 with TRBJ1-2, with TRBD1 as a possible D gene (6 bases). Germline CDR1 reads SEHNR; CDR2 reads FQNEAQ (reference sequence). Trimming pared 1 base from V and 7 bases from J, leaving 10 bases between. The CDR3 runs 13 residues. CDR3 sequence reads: CASSLVGGSGYTF. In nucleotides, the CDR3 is TGTGCCAGCAGCTTAGTTGGGGGCTCTGGCTACACCTTC. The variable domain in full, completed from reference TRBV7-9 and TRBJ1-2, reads DTGVSQNPRHKITKRGQNVTFRCDPISEHNRLYWYRQTLGQGPEFLTYFQNEAQLEKSRLLSDRFSAERPKGSFSTLEIQRTEQGDSAMYLCASSLVGGSGYTFGSGTRLTVV.

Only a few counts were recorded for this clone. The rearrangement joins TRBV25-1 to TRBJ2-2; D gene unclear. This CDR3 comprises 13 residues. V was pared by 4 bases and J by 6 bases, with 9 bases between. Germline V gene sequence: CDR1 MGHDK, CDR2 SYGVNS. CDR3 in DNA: TGTGCCAGCAGTGCGAGTGGAGCCGGGGAGCTGTTTTTT. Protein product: CASSASGAGELFF.

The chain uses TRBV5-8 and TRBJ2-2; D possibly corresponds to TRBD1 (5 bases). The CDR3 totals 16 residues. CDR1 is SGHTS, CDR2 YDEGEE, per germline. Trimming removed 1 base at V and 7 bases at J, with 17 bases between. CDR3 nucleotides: TGTGCCAGCAGCTTGCTCGCACAGGCGAGAGGCGGGGAGCTGTTTTTT. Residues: CASSLLAQARGGELFF.

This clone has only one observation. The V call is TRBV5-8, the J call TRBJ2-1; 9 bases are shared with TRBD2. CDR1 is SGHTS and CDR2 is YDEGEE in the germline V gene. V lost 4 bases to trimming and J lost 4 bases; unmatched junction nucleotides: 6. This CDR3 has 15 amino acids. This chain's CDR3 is CASSGLAGKYNEQFF. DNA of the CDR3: TGTGCCAGCAGCGGGCTAGCGGGGAAGTACAATGAGCAGTTCTTC.

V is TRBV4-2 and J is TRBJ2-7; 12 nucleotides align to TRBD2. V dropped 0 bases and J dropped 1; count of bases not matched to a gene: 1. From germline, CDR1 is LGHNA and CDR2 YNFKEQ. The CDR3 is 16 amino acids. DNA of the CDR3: TGTGCCAGCAGCCAAGAGACTAGCGGGGGATCCTACGAGCAGTACTTC. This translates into CASSQETSGGSYEQYF.

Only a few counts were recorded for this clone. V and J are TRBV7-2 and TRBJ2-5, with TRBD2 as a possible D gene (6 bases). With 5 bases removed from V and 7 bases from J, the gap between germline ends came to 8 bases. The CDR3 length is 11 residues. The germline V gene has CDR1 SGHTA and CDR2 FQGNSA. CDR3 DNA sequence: TGTGCCAGCAGCCCCGGGGGGACCCAGTACTTC. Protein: CASSPGGTQYF.